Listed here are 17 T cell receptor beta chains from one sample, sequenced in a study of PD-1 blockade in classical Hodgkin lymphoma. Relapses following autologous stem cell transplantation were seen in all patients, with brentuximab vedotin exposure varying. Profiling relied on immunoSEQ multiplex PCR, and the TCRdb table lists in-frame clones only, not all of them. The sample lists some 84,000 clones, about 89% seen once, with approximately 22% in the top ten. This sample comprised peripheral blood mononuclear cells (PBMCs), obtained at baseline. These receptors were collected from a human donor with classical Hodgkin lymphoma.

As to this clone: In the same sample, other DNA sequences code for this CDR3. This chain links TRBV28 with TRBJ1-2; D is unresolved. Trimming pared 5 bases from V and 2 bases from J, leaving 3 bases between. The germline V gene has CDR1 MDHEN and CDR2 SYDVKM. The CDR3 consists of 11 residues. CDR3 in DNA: TGTGCCAGCAGTCGGAACTATGGCTACACCTTC. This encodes CASSRNYGYTF.

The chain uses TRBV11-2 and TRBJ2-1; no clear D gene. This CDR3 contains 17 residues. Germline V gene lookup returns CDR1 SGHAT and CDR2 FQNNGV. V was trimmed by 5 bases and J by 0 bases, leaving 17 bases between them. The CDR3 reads CASSLAGDISSYNEQFF. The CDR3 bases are TGTGCCAGCAGCCTCGCCGGTGATATAAGCTCCTACAATGAGCAGTTCTTC.

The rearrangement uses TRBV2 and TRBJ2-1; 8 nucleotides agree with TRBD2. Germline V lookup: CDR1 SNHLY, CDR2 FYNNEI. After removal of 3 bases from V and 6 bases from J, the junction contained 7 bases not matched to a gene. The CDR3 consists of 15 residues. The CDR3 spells CASSETSVNSNEQFF. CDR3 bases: TGTGCCAGCAGTGAGACTAGCGTTAATTCCAATGAGCAGTTCTTC.

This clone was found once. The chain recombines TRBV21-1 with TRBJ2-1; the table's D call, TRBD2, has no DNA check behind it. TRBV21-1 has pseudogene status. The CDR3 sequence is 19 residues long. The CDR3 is CANRSPNGDWLAPYNEQFF. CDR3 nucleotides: TGTGCTAACCGCAGCCCCAACGGGGACTGGCTAGCCCCCTACAATGAGCAGTTCTTC.

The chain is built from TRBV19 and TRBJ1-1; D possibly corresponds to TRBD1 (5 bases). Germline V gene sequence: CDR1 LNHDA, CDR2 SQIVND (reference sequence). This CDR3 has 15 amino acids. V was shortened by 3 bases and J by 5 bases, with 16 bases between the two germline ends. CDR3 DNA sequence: TGTGCCAGTAGTATCATCGCTCAGGGAAATACTGAAGCTTTCTTT. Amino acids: CASSIIAQGNTEAFF.

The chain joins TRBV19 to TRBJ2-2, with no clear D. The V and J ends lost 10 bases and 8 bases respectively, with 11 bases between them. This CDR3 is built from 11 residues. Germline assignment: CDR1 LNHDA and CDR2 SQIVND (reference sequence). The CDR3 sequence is CATQVLGELFF. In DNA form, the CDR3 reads TGTGCCACCCAGGTCCTAGGGGAGCTGTTTTTT.

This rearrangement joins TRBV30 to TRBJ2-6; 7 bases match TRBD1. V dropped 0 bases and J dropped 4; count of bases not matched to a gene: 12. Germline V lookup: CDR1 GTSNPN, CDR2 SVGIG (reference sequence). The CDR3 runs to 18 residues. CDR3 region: CAWSVLRQGPLGANVLTF. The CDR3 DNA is TGTGCCTGGAGTGTACTCCGACAGGGACCTTTAGGGGCCAACGTCCTGACTTTC.

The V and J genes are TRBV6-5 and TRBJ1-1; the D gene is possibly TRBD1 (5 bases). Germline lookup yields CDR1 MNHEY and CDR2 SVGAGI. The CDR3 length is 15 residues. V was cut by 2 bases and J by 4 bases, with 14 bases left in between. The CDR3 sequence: CASSYGQGWGTEAFF. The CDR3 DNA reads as TGTGCCAGCAGTTACGGTCAGGGATGGGGCACTGAAGCTTTCTTT.

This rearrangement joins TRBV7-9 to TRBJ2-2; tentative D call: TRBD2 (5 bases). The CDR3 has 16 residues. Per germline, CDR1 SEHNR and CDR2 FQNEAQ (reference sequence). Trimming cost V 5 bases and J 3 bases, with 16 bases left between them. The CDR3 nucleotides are TGTGCCAGCAGCCCTCCGGAAGCGGAATACACCGGGGAGCTGTTTTTT. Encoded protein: CASSPPEAEYTGELFF.

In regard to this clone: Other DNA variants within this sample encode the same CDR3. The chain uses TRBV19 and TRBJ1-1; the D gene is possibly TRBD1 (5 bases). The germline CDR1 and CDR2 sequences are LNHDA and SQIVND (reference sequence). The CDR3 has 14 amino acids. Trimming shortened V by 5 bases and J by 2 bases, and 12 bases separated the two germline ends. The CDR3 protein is CASSVGTLNTEAFF. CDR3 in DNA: TGTGCCAGTAGTGTCGGGACTCTAAACACTGAAGCTTTCTTT.

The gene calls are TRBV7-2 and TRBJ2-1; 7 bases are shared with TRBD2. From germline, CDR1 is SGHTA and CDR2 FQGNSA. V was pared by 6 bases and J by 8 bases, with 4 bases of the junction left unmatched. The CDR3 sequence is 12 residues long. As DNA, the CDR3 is TGTGCCAGCAGTCTAGCGGTCTATGAGCAGTTCTTC. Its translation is CASSLAVYEQFF.

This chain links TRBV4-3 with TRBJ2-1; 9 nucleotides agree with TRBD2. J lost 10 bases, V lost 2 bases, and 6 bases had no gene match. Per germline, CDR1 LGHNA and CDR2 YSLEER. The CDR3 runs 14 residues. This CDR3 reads CASSQLGLALEQFF. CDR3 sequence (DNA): TGCGCCAGCAGCCAACTGGGACTAGCATTGGAGCAGTTCTTC.

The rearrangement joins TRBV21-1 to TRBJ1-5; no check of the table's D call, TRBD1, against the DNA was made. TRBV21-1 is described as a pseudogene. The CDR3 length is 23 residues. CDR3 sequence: CASSKNFGTTKTGGIYSNQPQHF. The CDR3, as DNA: TGTGCCAGCAGCAAGAATTTTGGAACCACGAAGACAGGGGGTATCTATAGCAATCAGCCCCAGCATTTT.

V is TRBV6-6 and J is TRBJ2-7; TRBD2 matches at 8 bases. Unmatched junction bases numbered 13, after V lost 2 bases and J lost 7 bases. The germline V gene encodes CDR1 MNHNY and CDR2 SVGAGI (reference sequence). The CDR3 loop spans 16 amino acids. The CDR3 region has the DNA TGTGCCAGCAGTTACCCCGGGGGGAGCGGGAGAGGGGAGCAGTACTTC. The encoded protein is CASSYPGGSGRGEQYF.

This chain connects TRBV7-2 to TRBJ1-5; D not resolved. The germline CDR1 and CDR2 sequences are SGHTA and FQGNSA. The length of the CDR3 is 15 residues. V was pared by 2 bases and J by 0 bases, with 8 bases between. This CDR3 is CASSLRGNSNQPQHF. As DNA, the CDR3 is TGTGCCAGCAGCTTACGAGGGAATAGCAATCAGCCCCAGCATTTT.

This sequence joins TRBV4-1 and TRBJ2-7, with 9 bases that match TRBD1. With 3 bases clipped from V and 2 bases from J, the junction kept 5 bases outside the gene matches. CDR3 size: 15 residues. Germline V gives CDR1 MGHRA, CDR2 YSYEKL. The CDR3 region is CASSQLGTGPYEQYF. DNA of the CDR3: TGCGCCAGCAGCCAGTTGGGGACAGGGCCCTACGAGCAGTACTTC.

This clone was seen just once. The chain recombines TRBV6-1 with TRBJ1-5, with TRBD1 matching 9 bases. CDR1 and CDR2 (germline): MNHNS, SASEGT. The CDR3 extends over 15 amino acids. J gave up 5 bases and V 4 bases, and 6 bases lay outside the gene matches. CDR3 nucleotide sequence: TGTGCCAGCAGTGCCAGGGACAGGGCTGATCAGCCCCAGCATTTT. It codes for CASSARDRADQPQHF.